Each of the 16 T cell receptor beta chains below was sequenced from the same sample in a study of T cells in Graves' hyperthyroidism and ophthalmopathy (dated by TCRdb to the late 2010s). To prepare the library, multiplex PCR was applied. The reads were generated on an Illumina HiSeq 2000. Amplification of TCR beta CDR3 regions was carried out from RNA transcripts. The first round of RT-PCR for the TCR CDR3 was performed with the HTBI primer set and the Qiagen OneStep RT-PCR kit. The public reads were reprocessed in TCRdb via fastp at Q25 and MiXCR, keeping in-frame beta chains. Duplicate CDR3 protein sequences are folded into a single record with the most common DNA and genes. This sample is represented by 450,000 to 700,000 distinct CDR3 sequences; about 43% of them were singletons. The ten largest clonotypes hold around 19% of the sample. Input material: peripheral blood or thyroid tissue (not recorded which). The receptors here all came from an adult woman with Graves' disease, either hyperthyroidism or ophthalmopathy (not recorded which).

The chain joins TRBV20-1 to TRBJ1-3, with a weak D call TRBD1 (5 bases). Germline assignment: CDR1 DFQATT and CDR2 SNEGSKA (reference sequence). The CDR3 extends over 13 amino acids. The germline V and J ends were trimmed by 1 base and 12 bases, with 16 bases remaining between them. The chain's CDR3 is CSARALREIGIYF. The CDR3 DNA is TGCAGTGCTAGAGCGCTCAGGGAGATAGGCATATATTTT.

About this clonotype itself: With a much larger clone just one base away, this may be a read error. Written as DNA, the CDR3 is TGTGCCAGCAACCAAGGGGCTGTCGGGGAGCTGGTTTTT. It encodes CASNQGAVGELVF. The genes are TRBV6-6 and TRBJ2-2; the D call may be TRBD1 or TRBD2 (5 bases each). CDR3 length: 13 residues. CDR1 is MNHNY, CDR2 SVGAGI, per germline (reference sequence).

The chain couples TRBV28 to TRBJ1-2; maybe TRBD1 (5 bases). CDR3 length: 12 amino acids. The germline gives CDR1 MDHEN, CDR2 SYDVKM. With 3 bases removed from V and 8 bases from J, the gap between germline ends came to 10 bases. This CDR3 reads CASSFRVGGYTF. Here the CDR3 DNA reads TGTGCCAGCAGTTTCAGGGTGGGGGGCTACACCTTC.

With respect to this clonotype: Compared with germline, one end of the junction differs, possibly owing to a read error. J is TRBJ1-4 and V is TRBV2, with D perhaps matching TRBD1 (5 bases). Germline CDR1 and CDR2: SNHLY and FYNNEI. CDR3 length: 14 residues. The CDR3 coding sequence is TGTGCCAGCAGTCAACCCGGGGGGGATGAAAAACTGCTTTTT. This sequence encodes CASSQPGGDEKLLF.

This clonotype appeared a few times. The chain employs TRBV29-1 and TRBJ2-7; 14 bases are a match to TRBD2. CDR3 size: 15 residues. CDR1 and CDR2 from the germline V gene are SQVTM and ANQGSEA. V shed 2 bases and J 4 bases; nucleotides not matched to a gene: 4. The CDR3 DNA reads TGCAGCGTTGAACGACTAGCGGGGGGGCCTTACGAGCAGTACTTC. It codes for CSVERLAGGPYEQYF.

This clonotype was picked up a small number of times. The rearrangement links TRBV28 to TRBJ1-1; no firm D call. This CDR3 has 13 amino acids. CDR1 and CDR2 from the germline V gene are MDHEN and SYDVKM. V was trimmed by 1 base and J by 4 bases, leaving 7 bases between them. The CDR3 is CASSLSIGTEAFF. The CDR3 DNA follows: TGTGCCAGCAGTTTATCAATAGGCACTGAAGCTTTCTTT.

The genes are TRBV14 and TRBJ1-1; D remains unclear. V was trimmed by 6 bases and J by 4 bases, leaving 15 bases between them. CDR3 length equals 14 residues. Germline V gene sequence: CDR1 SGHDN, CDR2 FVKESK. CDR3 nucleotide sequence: TGTGCCAGCAGGCCCCCCCTACGGGCCACTGAAGCTTTCTTT. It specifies CASRPPLRATEAFF.

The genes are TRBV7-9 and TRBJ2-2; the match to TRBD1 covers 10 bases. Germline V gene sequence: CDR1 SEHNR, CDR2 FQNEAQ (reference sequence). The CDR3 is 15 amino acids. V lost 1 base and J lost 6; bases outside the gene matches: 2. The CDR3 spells CASSLGQGASGELFF. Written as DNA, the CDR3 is TGTGCCAGCAGCTTAGGACAGGGGGCATCCGGGGAGCTGTTTTTT.

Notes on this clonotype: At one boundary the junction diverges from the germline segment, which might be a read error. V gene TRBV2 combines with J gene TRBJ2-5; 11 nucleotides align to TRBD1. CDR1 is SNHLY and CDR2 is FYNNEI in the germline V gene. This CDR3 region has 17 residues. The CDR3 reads CAISVPRDRGRLVTQYF. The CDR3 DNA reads TGTGCCATCAGTGTCCCCCGGGACAGGGGGAGATTAGTGACCCAGTACTTC. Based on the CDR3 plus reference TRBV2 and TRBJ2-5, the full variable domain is EPEVTQTPSHQVTQMGQEVILRCVPISNHLYFYWYRQILGQKVEFLVSFYNNEISEKSEIFDDQFSVERPDGSNFTLKIRSTKLEDSAMYFCAISVPRDRGRLVTQYFGPGTRLLVL.

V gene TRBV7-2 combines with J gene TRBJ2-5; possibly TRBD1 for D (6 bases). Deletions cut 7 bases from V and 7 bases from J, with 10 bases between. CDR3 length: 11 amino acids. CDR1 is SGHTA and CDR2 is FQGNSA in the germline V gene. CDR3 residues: CASIARGTQYF. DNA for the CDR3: TGTGCCAGCATAGCCAGGGGGACCCAGTACTTC.

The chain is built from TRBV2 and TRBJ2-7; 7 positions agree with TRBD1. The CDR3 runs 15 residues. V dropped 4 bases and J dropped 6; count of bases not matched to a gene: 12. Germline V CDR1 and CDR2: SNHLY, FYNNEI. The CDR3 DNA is TGTGCCAGCAGTGCTAGTTTACAGGGGAATGGCGAGCAGTACTTC. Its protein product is CASSASLQGNGEQYF.

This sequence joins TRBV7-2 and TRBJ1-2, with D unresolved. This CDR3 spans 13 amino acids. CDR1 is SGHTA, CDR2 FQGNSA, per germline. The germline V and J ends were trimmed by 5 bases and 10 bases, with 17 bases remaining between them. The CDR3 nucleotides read TGTGCCAGCAGCAAAGACCGGAAATCGGACTACACCTTC. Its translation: CASSKDRKSDYTF.

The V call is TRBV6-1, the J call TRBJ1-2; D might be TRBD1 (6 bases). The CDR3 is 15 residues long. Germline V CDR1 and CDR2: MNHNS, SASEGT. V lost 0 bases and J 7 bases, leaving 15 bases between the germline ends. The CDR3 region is CASSEALLTGLGYTF. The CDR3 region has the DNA TGTGCCAGCAGTGAAGCGCTTCTTACAGGGCTTGGCTACACCTTC.

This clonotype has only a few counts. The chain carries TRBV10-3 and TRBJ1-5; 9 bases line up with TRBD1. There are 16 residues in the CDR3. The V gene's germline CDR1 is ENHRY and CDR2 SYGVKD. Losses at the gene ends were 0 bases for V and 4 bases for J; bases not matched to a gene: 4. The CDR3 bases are TGTGCCATCAGTGAGTCGGGGACAGGGAGAAATCAGCCCCAGCATTTT. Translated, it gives CAISESGTGRNQPQHF.

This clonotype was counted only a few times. For the CDR3, the DNA is TGTGCCACCAGCAGAGCACAGGGTAATTCACCCCTCCACTTT. Residues: CATSRAQGNSPLHF. This chain uses TRBV15 with TRBJ1-6; TRBD1 might be the D (6 bases). V was shortened by 1 base and J by 6 bases, with 7 bases between the two germline ends. The CDR3 is made up of 14 amino acids. The germline V gene encodes CDR1 LNHNV and CDR2 YYDKDF (reference sequence). The variable domain in full, with the rest retrieved from reference TRBV15 and TRBJ1-6, is DAMVIQNPRYQVTQFGKPVTLSCSQTLNHNVMYWYQQKSSQAPKLLFHYYDKDFNNEADTPDNFQSRRPNTSFCFLDIRSPGLGDTAMYLCATSRAQGNSPLHFGNGTRLTVT.

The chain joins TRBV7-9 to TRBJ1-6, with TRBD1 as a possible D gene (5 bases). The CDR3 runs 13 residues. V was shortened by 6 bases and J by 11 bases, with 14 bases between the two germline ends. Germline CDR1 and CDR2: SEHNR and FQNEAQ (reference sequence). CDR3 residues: CASSPGLWPPLHF. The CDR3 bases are TGTGCCAGCAGTCCAGGGTTGTGGCCACCCCTCCACTTT.